The 29 T cell receptor beta chains below all came from one sample that was sequenced in a study of cytomegalovirus exposure and HLA in healthy donors. PCR was performed using 60 Vbeta and 13 Jbeta primers. Method: immunoSEQ multiplex PCR; TCRdb's copy keeps in-frame clones and lacks some. This sample carries around 210,000 clones, 82% of them seen once, and the ten largest clones take around 2.7%. Source material: PBMCs. The receptor source for this set is a woman in her thirties or forties in good health and CMV-seronegative.

This clone came up a few times. Other nucleotide sequences from this sample produce the same CDR3. The chain couples TRBV6-5 to TRBJ2-5; 8 bases line up with TRBD1. Germline trimming cut 6 bases from V and 3 bases from J; bases unmatched to any gene: 3. The CDR3 consists of 13 residues. Germline values: CDR1 MNHEY, CDR2 SVGAGI. This CDR3 is CASSRTGKETQYF. The CDR3 bases are TGTGCCAGCAGCCGGACAGGGAAAGAGACCCAGTACTTC.

This chain connects TRBV29-1 to TRBJ1-1, with D maybe TRBD1 (5 bases). Trimming removed 3 bases from V and 5 bases from J, with 10 bases in between. Germline assignment: CDR1 SQVTM and CDR2 ANQGSEA. The CDR3 spans 12 residues. In DNA form, the CDR3 reads TGCAGCGTTGATTTGGAGGGGACTGAAGCTTTCTTT. This encodes CSVDLEGTEAFF.

The chain combines TRBV5-1 with TRBJ2-6; 14 bases are a match to TRBD2. Looked up from germline, CDR1 is SGHRS and CDR2 is YFSETQ. With 5 bases clipped from V and 4 bases from J, the junction kept 5 bases outside the gene matches. This CDR3 region has 17 residues. The CDR3 DNA reads TGCGCCAGCAGGGGGGGACTAGCGGGAGCCGGGGCCAACGTCCTGACTTTC. Translation: CASRGGLAGAGANVLTF.

The rearrangement uses TRBV19 and TRBJ2-3, with 10 bases matching TRBD2. The CDR3 is 19 amino acids. The germline gives CDR1 LNHDA, CDR2 SQIVND (reference sequence). Germline trimming cut 3 bases from V and 2 bases from J; bases unmatched to any gene: 14. Written as DNA, the CDR3 is TGTGCCAGTAGTATCAGTTGGGGGTCCGGGACTAGCGACACAGATACGCAGTATTTT. Translating gives CASSISWGSGTSDTDTQYF.

This chain connects TRBV6-1 to TRBJ1-5; 8 bases match TRBD1. Germline CDR1 MNHNS, CDR2 SASEGT. The CDR3 covers 15 residues. With V trimmed by 7 bases and J by 1 base, 6 bases remained unmatched. The CDR3: CASKDREWSNQPQHF. The CDR3 DNA reads as TGTGCCAGCAAGGACAGGGAATGGAGCAATCAGCCCCAGCATTTT.

The chain links TRBV7-9 to TRBJ2-5; the match to TRBD2 covers 11 bases. The CDR3 sequence is 15 residues long. Germline V gene data show CDR1 as SEHNR and CDR2 as FQNEAQ (reference sequence). V lost 6 bases and J lost 5; bases outside the gene matches: 8. DNA for the CDR3: TGTGCCAGCAGTTTTAGCGGGAGGGCCGGGGAGACCCAGTACTTC. Protein sequence: CASSFSGRAGETQYF.

This chain joins TRBV28 and TRBJ2-5; 9 positions match TRBD2. With 6 bases clipped from V and 4 bases from J, the junction kept 12 bases outside the gene matches. Germline V lookup: CDR1 MDHEN, CDR2 SYDVKM. CDR3 length: 16 residues. In DNA, the CDR3 is TGTGCCAGCAGGGGCGGGGGGGTGGGTTTTGGAGAGACCCAGTACTTC. Amino acids: CASRGGGVGFGETQYF.

The chain is built from TRBV15 and TRBJ1-1, with 8 bases fitting TRBD1. The CDR3 loop spans 17 amino acids. Germline values: CDR1 LNHNV, CDR2 YYDKDF (reference sequence). Trimming took 3 bases from V and 3 from J; bases not matched to a gene: 12. For the CDR3, the DNA is TGTGCCACCAGCAGGGACAGGGCGTTAGATGGGTACACTGAAGCTTTCTTT. It yields the protein CATSRDRALDGYTEAFF.

This chain's CDR3 is CASSQSPQGSNEQFF. CDR3 coding DNA: TGCGCCAGCAGTCAATCACCACAGGGTTCCAATGAGCAGTTCTTC. The chain joins TRBV23-1 to TRBJ2-1; the D gene is possibly TRBD1 (6 bases). TRBV23-1 is noted as an ORF with a role that remains uncertain. The CDR3 is 15 residues long. Trimming cost V 0 bases and J 6 bases, with 12 bases left between them.

The J gene is TRBJ1-5, the V gene TRBV6-6; D may be TRBD1 (6 bases). The V end lost 0 bases, the J end lost 6 bases, and 12 bases lay between the germline ends. CDR1 and CDR2 (germline): MNHNY, SVGAGI (reference sequence). The CDR3 totals 15 residues. CDR3 DNA sequence: TGTGCCAGCAGTTACTCGGAAAGGGGGAGTCAGCCCCAGCATTTT. Protein sequence: CASSYSERGSQPQHF.

This chain links TRBV2 with TRBJ2-2; D ambiguous. The CDR3 extends over 11 amino acids. Trimming took 7 bases from V and 7 from J, leaving 7 bases between them. CDR1 SNHLY and CDR2 FYNNEI come from the germline V gene. The CDR3 sequence is CASILVGELFF. CDR3 in DNA: TGTGCCAGCATCCTAGTCGGGGAGCTGTTTTTT.

V is TRBV2 and J is TRBJ1-6; no clear D. The CDR3 is 14 amino acids. V was cut by 8 bases and J by 10 bases, with 18 bases left in between. Germline V gene data show CDR1 as SNHLY and CDR2 as FYNNEI. The CDR3 loop is CASPRIASLSPLHF. Here the CDR3 DNA reads TGTGCCAGCCCGCGCATCGCTTCACTCTCACCCCTCCACTTT.

The chain has TRBV19 and TRBJ1-2, with 12 bases matching TRBD1. The CDR3 spans 14 residues. The germline V gene encodes CDR1 LNHDA and CDR2 SQIVND (reference sequence). J was trimmed by 7 bases and V by 5 bases; bases with no gene match: 5. The CDR3 DNA is TGTGCCAGTAGTGTCGGGACAGGGGGCCTTGGCTACACCTTC. Its protein is CASSVGTGGLGYTF.

This chain connects TRBV27 to TRBJ2-2, with D perhaps TRBD1 (6 bases). V dropped 3 bases and J dropped 0 bases, with 17 bases sitting between them. Germline CDR1 and CDR2: MNHEY and SMNVEV (reference sequence). CDR3 length: 18 residues. The CDR3 DNA follows: TGTGCCAGCAGTTTCGCACCTCCGACAGGATCGAACACCGGGGAGCTGTTTTTT. It encodes CASSFAPPTGSNTGELFF.

The rearrangement uses TRBV28 and TRBJ1-2, with D possibly matching TRBD1 (6 bases). Trimming pared 6 bases from V and 4 bases from J, leaving 18 bases between. The CDR3 is made up of 15 amino acids. Germline values: CDR1 MDHEN, CDR2 SYDVKM. This chain's CDR3 is CASRSPAGEGYGYTF. CDR3 sequence (DNA): TGTGCCAGCAGATCCCCGGCAGGGGAGGGCTATGGCTACACCTTC.

This rearrangement joins TRBV7-8 to TRBJ1-1; D is ambiguous. The germline V gene encodes CDR1 SGHVS and CDR2 FQNEAQ. V dropped 4 bases and J dropped 1 base, with 10 bases sitting between them. The CDR3 is made up of 14 amino acids. This chain's CDR3 is CASSSRVANTEAFF. The CDR3 nucleotides read TGTGCCAGCAGCTCCCGGGTAGCGAACACTGAAGCTTTCTTT. Filled out from reference TRBV7-8 and TRBJ1-1, the complete variable domain reads GAGVSQSPRYKVAKRGQDVALRCDPISGHVSLFWYQQALGQGPEFLTYFQNEAQLDKSGLPSDRFFAERPEGSVSTLKIQRTQQEDSAVYLCASSSRVANTEAFFGQGTRLTVV.

V gene TRBV18 combines with J gene TRBJ2-2, with D possibly TRBD2 on 5 matching bases. The ends were cut back, 3 bases at V and 1 base at J, with 12 bases in the middle. The CDR3 is 16 amino acids. Germline CDR1 and CDR2: KGHSH and LQKENI. The CDR3 DNA reads as TGTGCCAGCTCACCTGTGTGGAGCGGGAACACCGGGGAGCTGTTTTTT. Protein sequence: CASSPVWSGNTGELFF.

The CDR3 is CASGFRTVAIPGELFF. The DNA of the CDR3 is TGTGCTAGTGGTTTCCGGACAGTCGCCATCCCCGGGGAGCTGTTTTTT. The chain combines TRBV12-5 with TRBJ2-2, with D possibly being TRBD1 (6 bases). CDR1 is LGHNT, CDR2 FRNRAP, per germline. The CDR3 has 16 amino acids. Trimming took 3 bases from V and 6 from J, leaving 17 bases between them.

This chain links TRBV4-1 with TRBJ1-2, with D uncertain. The CDR3 length is 15 residues. Per germline, CDR1 MGHRA and CDR2 YSYEKL. V was cut by 0 bases and J by 7 bases, with 15 bases left in between. The CDR3 DNA is TGCGCCAGCAGCCAAGATACTATGGGAGGGTTTGGCTACACCTTC. This gives the protein CASSQDTMGGFGYTF.

Only a few counts were recorded for this clone. The CDR3 loop is CASSLGPGDYGYTF. CDR3 bases: TGTGCCAGCAGTCTTGGCCCGGGAGACTATGGCTACACCTTC. V usage is TRBV27 and J usage is TRBJ1-2; D ambiguous. This CDR3 region has 14 residues. Between the trimmed V and J ends, which lost 5 bases and 3 bases, there was a span of 13 bases. Germline CDR1 is MNHEY and CDR2 is SMNVEV (reference sequence).

CDR3 amino acids: CASSPQGQRDTQYF. In nucleotides, the CDR3 is TGTGCCAGCTCACCACAGGGACAGAGGGATACGCAGTATTTT. This chain joins TRBV18 and TRBJ2-3; 7 bases are shared with TRBD1. Germline CDR1 is KGHSH and CDR2 is LQKENI. This CDR3 contains 14 residues. Trimming cost V 1 base and J 6 bases; bases outside gene matches: 4.

This clone occurred a few times. The chain links TRBV27 to TRBJ2-1; 12 positions agree with TRBD2. The CDR3 runs 15 residues. V shed 6 bases, J shed 8 bases, and the junction held 8 bases outside the gene matches. From germline, CDR1 is MNHEY and CDR2 SMNVEV (reference sequence). CDR3 sequence: CASRTLAGGSHEQFF. CDR3 nucleotides: TGTGCCAGCAGGACGCTAGCGGGAGGGTCCCATGAGCAGTTCTTC.

The gene calls are TRBV5-4 and TRBJ2-7, with D perhaps TRBD1 (6 bases). The germline V gene has CDR1 SGHNT and CDR2 YYREEE (reference sequence). This CDR3 comprises 13 residues. V lost 2 bases and J lost 2, with 8 bases in between. The CDR3: CASSLWDTYEQYF. The CDR3 bases are TGTGCCAGCAGCTTATGGGACACCTACGAGCAGTACTTC.

The rearrangement joins TRBV18 to TRBJ1-2; 8 bases line up with TRBD1. This CDR3 region has 16 residues. With 2 bases clipped from V and 0 bases from J, the junction kept 5 bases outside the gene matches. CDR1 KGHSH and CDR2 LQKENI come from the germline V gene. The CDR3 DNA sequence: TGTGCCAGCTCACCATCAACGGACAGGGCTAACTATGGCTACACCTTC. Amino acid sequence: CASSPSTDRANYGYTF.

This clone occurred a few times. V gene TRBV6-1 combines with J gene TRBJ1-5, with 7 bases identical to TRBD1. J gave up 6 bases and V 1 base, and 3 bases lay outside the gene matches. Germline assignment: CDR1 MNHNS and CDR2 SASEGT. This CDR3 spans 14 amino acids. This CDR3 is CASSEEGALQPQHF. Written as DNA, the CDR3 is TGTGCCAGCAGTGAAGAGGGGGCTCTTCAGCCCCAGCATTTT.

The CDR3 loop reads CASSQADRPMNTEAFF. CDR3 DNA sequence: TGTGCCAGCTCACAGGCCGACAGACCAATGAACACTGAAGCTTTCTTT. The chain employs TRBV18 and TRBJ1-1; weak D call: TRBD1 (5 bases). The germline V and J ends were trimmed by 4 bases and 0 bases, with 15 bases remaining between them. The CDR3 loop spans 16 amino acids. CDR1 is KGHSH and CDR2 is LQKENI in the germline V gene.

The chain's CDR3 is CASSGLGLTGANVLTF. In DNA, the CDR3 is TGTGCCAGTAGTGGCCTGGGGCTAACTGGGGCCAACGTCCTGACTTTC. This chain connects TRBV19 to TRBJ2-6, with TRBD1 as a possible D gene (5 bases). V gave up 5 bases and J gave up 2 bases, with 13 bases separating them. Germline V gene sequence: CDR1 LNHDA, CDR2 SQIVND (reference sequence). CDR3 length: 16 amino acids.

The sample holds one count of this clone. This CDR3 is CASSLMGQGTSNTEAFF. CDR3 nucleotides: TGTGCCAGCAGCTTAATGGGTCAGGGTACTTCGAACACTGAAGCTTTCTTT. The chain is built from TRBV7-3 and TRBJ1-1; perhaps TRBD1 as D (5 bases). Germline V gene data show CDR1 as SGHTA and CDR2 as FQGTGA. The length of the CDR3 is 17 residues. Trimming cost V 1 base and J 1 base, with 16 bases left between them.

This chain links TRBV19 with TRBJ1-5, with 12 bases fitting TRBD1. CDR3 size: 16 residues. V lost 4 bases to trimming and J lost 8 bases; unmatched junction nucleotides: 9. CDR1 and CDR2 (germline): LNHDA, SQIVND (reference sequence). In nucleotides, the CDR3 is TGTGCCAGTAGTACCTTGGGACAGGGGGCGCAGGAGCCCCAGCATTTT. It translates to CASSTLGQGAQEPQHF.